The 18 T cell receptor beta chains presented below share a single source sample, sequenced in a study of beta chain features in type 1 diabetes. These receptors are not linked to any known antigen. Since all of the isolated RNA was reverse transcribed, expressed TCRB transcripts were what got sequenced. Method: immunoSEQ multiplex PCR; TCRdb's copy keeps in-frame clones and lacks some. The profile shows roughly 50,000 clones, just under 45% of them singletons. Study-wide results and limits: For Type 1 diabetes patients, all four CD4+ subsets carried TCRB CDR3s that were moderately but significantly shorter.

Material: stem cell memory CD4+ T cells from blood. The receptors derive from a man aged 25-40 years with type 1 diabetes.

V is TRBV28 and J is TRBJ2-3, with D tentatively TRBD1 (5 bases). Germline CDR1 and CDR2: MDHEN and SYDVKM. V lost 7 bases, J lost 6 bases, and 8 bases lay in between. This CDR3 spans 11 amino acids. The CDR3 nucleotides read TGTGCCAGCATTGGGGCCGATACGCAGTATTTT. Encoded protein: CASIGADTQYF.

V and J are TRBV29-1 and TRBJ2-1; 7 nucleotides align to TRBD2. With 5 bases clipped from V and 4 bases from J, the junction kept 11 bases outside the gene matches. Germline V gene sequence: CDR1 SQVTM, CDR2 ANQGSEA. This CDR3 comprises 15 residues. This CDR3 is CSVRLSSGGYNEQFF. CDR3 coding DNA: TGCAGCGTTCGATTATCTAGCGGAGGTTACAATGAGCAGTTCTTC.

This clone showed up just a few times. The chain carries TRBV6-1 and TRBJ2-7, with a possible D match to TRBD1 (6 bases). This CDR3 is built from 13 residues. Per the germline V gene, CDR1 is MNHNS and CDR2 is SASEGT. V was pared by 8 bases and J by 3 bases, with 14 bases between. The CDR3 spells CASLGHQNYEQYF. The CDR3 coding sequence is TGTGCCAGCCTGGGACACCAAAACTACGAGCAGTACTTC.

This clone has a handful of counts. V usage is TRBV6-1 and J usage is TRBJ2-1; TRBD2 matches at 7 bases. From germline, CDR1 is MNHNS and CDR2 SASEGT. There are 14 residues in the CDR3. J gave up 6 bases and V 6 bases, and 8 bases lay outside the gene matches. CDR3 nucleotide sequence: TGTGCCAGCAGCGGGTCTAGCGGATTCAATGAGCAGTTCTTC. Its translation: CASSGSSGFNEQFF.

This clone was counted once. The chain uses TRBV27 and TRBJ2-1, with D unclear. The ends were cut back, 6 bases at V and 7 bases at J, with 13 bases in the middle. This CDR3 region has 13 residues. Germline V lookup: CDR1 MNHEY, CDR2 SMNVEV (reference sequence). The CDR3 DNA is TGTGCCAGCAGGCCCACTCATTGGAATGAGCAGTTCTTC. This encodes CASRPTHWNEQFF.

The rearrangement joins TRBV6-4 to TRBJ1-1, with D tentatively TRBD1 (5 bases). Trimming pared 3 bases from V and 5 bases from J, leaving 10 bases between. CDR3 length equals 13 residues. CDR1 is MRHNA and CDR2 is SNTAGT in the germline V gene. CDR3 coding DNA: TGTGCCAGCAGTGAACGGGGGGGGACTGAAGCTTTCTTT. This sequence encodes CASSERGGTEAFF.

This clone occurred a few times. The chain employs TRBV4-2 and TRBJ1-2, with no clear D. CDR1 and CDR2 from the germline V gene are LGHNA and YNFKEQ. V lost 4 bases, J lost 2 bases, and 8 bases lay in between. The CDR3 is made up of 13 amino acids. CDR3 nucleotide sequence: TGTGCCAGCAGCCCGGCGGGGAACTATGGCTACACCTTC. Its translation: CASSPAGNYGYTF.

This chain joins TRBV5-1 and TRBJ2-1, with 8 bases aligning to TRBD1. V dropped 0 bases and J dropped 10; count of bases not matched to a gene: 3. The CDR3 contains 13 residues. The V gene's germline CDR1 is SGHRS and CDR2 YFSETQ. This chain's CDR3 is CASSLGTGGEQFF. The CDR3, as DNA: TGCGCCAGCAGCTTGGGAACAGGGGGGGAGCAGTTCTTC.

V gene TRBV5-1 combines with J gene TRBJ2-7, with 13 bases aligning to TRBD2. V lost 4 bases to trimming and J lost 6 bases; unmatched junction nucleotides: 13. Germline lookup yields CDR1 SGHRS and CDR2 YFSETQ. The length of the CDR3 is 17 residues. The CDR3 protein is CASSITGTSGIFSEQYF. In nucleotides, the CDR3 is TGCGCCAGCAGCATAACAGGGACTAGCGGGATTTTCTCCGAGCAGTACTTC. Based on the CDR3 plus reference TRBV5-1 and TRBJ2-7, the full variable domain is KAGVTQTPRYLIKTRGQQVTLSCSPISGHRSVSWYQQTPGQGLQFLFEYFSETQRNKGNFPGRFSGRQFSNSRSEMNVSTLELGDSALYLCASSITGTSGIFSEQYFGPGTRLTVT.

The chain uses TRBV5-1 and TRBJ2-5; D may be TRBD2 (6 bases). This CDR3 is 14 amino acids long. Germline CDR1 reads SGHRS; CDR2 reads YFSETQ. V was pared by 3 bases and J by 1 base, with 10 bases between. As DNA, the CDR3 is TGCGCCAGCAGCTCGGGACTGATCCAAGAGACCCAGTACTTC. It translates to CASSSGLIQETQYF.

This chain joins TRBV7-9 and TRBJ1-2; D might be TRBD1 (5 bases). Germline CDR1 and CDR2: SEHNR and FQNEAQ (reference sequence). The CDR3 is 13 amino acids. Trimming took 4 bases from V and 5 from J, leaving 11 bases between them. Written as DNA, the CDR3 is TGTGCCAGCAGCTCCCTAGGGGATTATGGCTACACCTTC. This encodes CASSSLGDYGYTF.

J is TRBJ2-1 and V is TRBV4-2, with a weak D call TRBD2 (6 bases). V was trimmed by 4 bases and J by 7 bases, leaving 17 bases between them. The V gene's germline CDR1 is LGHNA and CDR2 YNFKEQ. The CDR3 loop spans 15 amino acids. CDR3 protein: CASSPLRRANNEQFF. CDR3 bases: TGTGCCAGCAGCCCCCTCAGGAGGGCCAATAATGAGCAGTTCTTC.

This clone has a handful of counts. This chain connects TRBV7-2 to TRBJ1-5; the D gene is possibly TRBD1 (6 bases). The CDR3 loop spans 13 amino acids. The germline V gene has CDR1 SGHTA and CDR2 FQGNSA. V lost 6 bases and J lost 4, with 10 bases in between. CDR3 sequence (DNA): TGTGCCAGCAGTTTGGACAGTAATCAGCCCCAGCATTTT. Translating gives CASSLDSNQPQHF.

V gene TRBV4-1 combines with J gene TRBJ1-5; D ambiguous. The length of the CDR3 is 15 residues. Germline CDR1 is MGHRA and CDR2 is YSYEKL. The V and J ends lost 4 bases and 3 bases respectively, with 13 bases between them. CDR3 DNA: TGCGCCAGCAGCCGTAGACATGGGTCCAATCAGCCCCAGCATTTT. Its translation: CASSRRHGSNQPQHF.

V and J are TRBV28 and TRBJ1-5; D is ambiguous. Per germline, CDR1 MDHEN and CDR2 SYDVKM. The CDR3 loop spans 15 amino acids. V lost 2 bases and J 3 bases, leaving 11 bases between the germline ends. CDR3 sequence reads: CASSLLGQFNQPQHF. The CDR3 nucleotides read TGTGCCAGCAGTTTACTTGGGCAGTTCAATCAGCCCCAGCATTTT.

This clone was recorded a few times. The rearrangement uses TRBV7-6 and TRBJ2-1; 11 positions agree with TRBD2. CDR1 is SGHVS and CDR2 is FNYEAQ in the germline V gene. The CDR3 spans 19 residues. V shed 0 bases, J shed 3 bases, and the junction held 10 bases outside the gene matches. CDR3 amino acids: CASSLAWTSGRDLYNEQFF. The CDR3 DNA reads TGTGCCAGCAGCTTAGCGTGGACTAGCGGGCGCGATCTCTACAATGAGCAGTTCTTC.

This clone was observed a few times. The V gene is TRBV18, the J gene TRBJ2-1; 9 bases fit TRBD1. The CDR3 totals 15 residues. Trimming cost V 3 bases and J 4 bases; bases outside gene matches: 4. Per germline, CDR1 KGHSH and CDR2 LQKENI. For the CDR3, the DNA is TGTGCCAGCTCACCCGGACAGGGGAGTTACAATGAGCAGTTCTTC. It translates to CASSPGQGSYNEQFF.

This clone has just a few counts. This sequence joins TRBV28 and TRBJ1-5; 7 positions match TRBD1. After removal of 6 bases from V and 3 bases from J, the junction contained 8 bases not matched to a gene. Germline CDR1 reads MDHEN; CDR2 reads SYDVKM. The CDR3 has 15 amino acids. CDR3 nucleotides: TGTGCCAGCAGCATCATTGACAGGGCCAATCAGCCCCAGCATTTT. This codes for CASSIIDRANQPQHF.